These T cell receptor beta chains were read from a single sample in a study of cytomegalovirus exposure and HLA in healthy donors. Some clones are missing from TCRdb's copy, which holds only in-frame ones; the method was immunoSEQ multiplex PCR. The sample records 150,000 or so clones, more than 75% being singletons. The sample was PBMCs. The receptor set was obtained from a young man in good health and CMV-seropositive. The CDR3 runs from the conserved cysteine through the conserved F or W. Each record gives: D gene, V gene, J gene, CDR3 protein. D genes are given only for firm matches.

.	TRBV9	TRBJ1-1	CASSPSRGSNTEAFF
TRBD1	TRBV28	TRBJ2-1	CASSLQGEGNEQFF
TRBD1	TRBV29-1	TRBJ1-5	CSVATGDHQPQHF
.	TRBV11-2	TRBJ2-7	CASSLEYGRDYEQYF
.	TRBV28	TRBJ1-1	CASRETALNTEAFF
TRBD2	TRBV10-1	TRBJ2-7	CASSESGTSYEQYF
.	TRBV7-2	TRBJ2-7	CASSPQQGPFGKEQYF
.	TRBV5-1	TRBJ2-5	CASSLPGMQETQYF
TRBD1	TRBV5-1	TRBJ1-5	CASSWGTGVGQPQHF
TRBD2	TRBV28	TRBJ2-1	CASSLVGEGYNEQFF
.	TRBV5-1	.	CASSTKGNYEQYF
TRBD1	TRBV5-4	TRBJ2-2	CASSAAGTGNTGELFF
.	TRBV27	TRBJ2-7	CASSLGPGTRGEQYF
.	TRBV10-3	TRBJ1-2	CAIGGGDLNYGYTF
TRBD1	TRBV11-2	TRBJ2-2	CASSLVPGQGTGELFF
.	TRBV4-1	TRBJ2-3	CASSQERLVRQGTQYF
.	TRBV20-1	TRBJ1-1	CGNRETEAFF
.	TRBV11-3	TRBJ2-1	CASSLLEGNEQFF
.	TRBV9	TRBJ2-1	CASSVGTAHEQFF
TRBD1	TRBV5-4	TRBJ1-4	CASSKGQGTTNEKLFF
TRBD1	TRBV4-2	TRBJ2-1	CASSQGTLLTGQGNNEQFF
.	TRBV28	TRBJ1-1	CASSLGQGEAFF
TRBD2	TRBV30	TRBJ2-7	CALTPSGSNYEQYF
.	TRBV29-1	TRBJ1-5	CSVMGADNQPQHF
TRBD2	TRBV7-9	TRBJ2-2	CASSTAGTSGTGELFF
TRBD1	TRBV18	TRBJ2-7	CASSSWDRGEQYF
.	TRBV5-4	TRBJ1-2	CASSLAERRVDGYTF
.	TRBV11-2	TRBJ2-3	CASSQHPHPNTDTQYF
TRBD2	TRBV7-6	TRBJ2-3	CASSSEPIREDRDTQYF
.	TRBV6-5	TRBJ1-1	CASSYGRGGTEAFF
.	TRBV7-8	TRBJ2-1	CASNPFEVSSYNEQFF
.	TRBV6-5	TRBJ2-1	CASSPGREQFF
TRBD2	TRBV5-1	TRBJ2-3	CASSFGGRVTDTQYF
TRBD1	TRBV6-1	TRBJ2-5	CASRRTGGAETQYF
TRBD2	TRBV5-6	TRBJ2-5	CASSSGLGSQETQYF
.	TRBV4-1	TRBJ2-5	CASSQGGRETQYF
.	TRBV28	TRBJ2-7	CASETPSLVGEQYF
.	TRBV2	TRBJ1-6	CASRGRGGSYNSPLHF
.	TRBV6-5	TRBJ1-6	CASSYSIQGNSPLHF
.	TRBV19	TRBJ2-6	CASSWQASSGANVLTF
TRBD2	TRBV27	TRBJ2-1	CASSLKGLAGAGALF
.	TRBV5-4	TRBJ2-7	CASSLALEHEQYF
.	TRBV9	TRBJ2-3	CASSRTPNTDTQYF
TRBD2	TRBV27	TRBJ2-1	CASSLNPLSGTSAHNEQFF
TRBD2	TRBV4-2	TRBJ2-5	CASSQQSGGGETQYF
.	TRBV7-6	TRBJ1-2	CASSLNRVDGYTF
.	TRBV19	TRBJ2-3	CASSITMASDTQYF
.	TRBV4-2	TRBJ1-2	CASSQAAGYGYTF
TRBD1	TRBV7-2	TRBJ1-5	CASTRDSSQPQHF
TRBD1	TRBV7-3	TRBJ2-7	CASSPGTGSTYEQYF
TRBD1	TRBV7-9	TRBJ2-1	CASSPRRKGAYNEQFF
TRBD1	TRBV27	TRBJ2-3	CASSSSDRGPLTDTQYF
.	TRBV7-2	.	CASSQDNSYEQYF
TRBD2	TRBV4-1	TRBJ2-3	CASSQAMLAGSTDTQYF